The 7 T cell receptor beta chains reported below all come from one sample, sequenced in a study of blood T cell repertoires in COVID-19. Sequencing used immunoSEQ multiplex PCR; TCRdb keeps in-frame clones, though not all of them. Among about 270,000 clones listed, approximately 89% were seen once. What was sequenced was PBMCs or T cells enriched from blood (not recorded which). The receptors were sampled from a woman aged 55-69 years who had recovered from COVID-19.

V gene TRBV5-1 combines with J gene TRBJ1-1; TRBD1 is a possible D gene (5 bases). The CDR3 has 14 amino acids. Germline V gene lookup returns CDR1 SGHRS and CDR2 YFSETQ. V lost 7 bases and J lost 1, with 14 bases in between. The CDR3 reads CASSRGNRNTEAFF. The CDR3 nucleotides read TGCGCCAGCTCCCGGGGGAATCGGAACACTGAAGCTTTCTTT.

This chain joins TRBV9 and TRBJ2-1; no definite D call. This CDR3 spans 14 amino acids. Trimming cost V 0 bases and J 5 bases, with 9 bases left between them. Germline V lookup: CDR1 SGDLS, CDR2 YYNGEE. The CDR3 DNA reads TGTGCCAGCAGCGTAGGGAACAGCAACAATGAGCAGTTCTTC. Translation: CASSVGNSNNEQFF. Full variable domain (remainder filled in from reference TRBV9 and TRBJ2-1): DSGVTQTPKHLITATGQRVTLRCSPRSGDLSVYWYQQSLDQGLQFLIQYYNGEERAKGNILERFSAQQFPDLHSELNLSSLELGDSALYFCASSVGNSNNEQFFGPGTRLTVL.

The chain has TRBV3-1 (or the pseudogene TRBV3-2) and TRBJ1-6; no firm D call. The ends were cut back, 0 bases at V and 7 bases at J, with 13 bases in the middle. Germline CDR1 and CDR2: LGHDT and YNNKEL (reference sequence). The CDR3 is 16 amino acids. The CDR3 DNA is TGTGCCAGCAGCCAAGAAGCGCCACCCCTAAATTCACCCCTCCACTTT. This encodes CASSQEAPPLNSPLHF.

The chain carries TRBV6-5 and TRBJ2-7; perhaps TRBD2 as D (6 bases). The V and J ends lost 8 bases and 2 bases respectively, with 7 bases between them. CDR3 size: 11 residues. The germline V gene has CDR1 MNHEY and CDR2 SVGAGI. The CDR3 spells CASGRTYEQYF. CDR3 sequence (DNA): TGTGCCAGCGGGAGGACCTACGAGCAGTACTTC.

The J gene is TRBJ1-6, the V gene TRBV11-2; D is possibly TRBD1 (6 bases). V lost 1 base and J 10 bases, leaving 14 bases between the germline ends. This CDR3 spans 15 amino acids. Germline-derived CDR1 and CDR2 are SGHAT and FQNNGV. CDR3 in amino acids: CASSLGSTGYSPLHF. CDR3 in DNA: TGTGCCAGCAGCTTAGGGTCGACAGGTTACTCACCCCTCCACTTT.

The chain has TRBV30 and TRBJ1-2; 8 positions agree with TRBD1. Germline V gives CDR1 GTSNPN, CDR2 SVGIG (reference sequence). The CDR3 covers 14 residues. Trimming cost V 4 bases and J 7 bases; bases outside gene matches: 11. CDR3 loop: CAWTPQGEFGGYTF. CDR3 DNA sequence: TGTGCCTGGACCCCACAGGGGGAATTCGGTGGCTACACCTTC. Variable domain in full (rest from reference TRBV30 and TRBJ1-2): SQTIHQWPATLVQPVGSPLSLECTVEGTSNPNLYWYRQAAGRGLQLLFYSVGIGQISSEVPQNLSASRPQDRQFILSSKKLLLSDSGFYLCAWTPQGEFGGYTFGSGTRLTVV.

This chain joins TRBV3-1 (or the pseudogene TRBV3-2) and TRBJ1-3; D unresolved. V dropped 8 bases and J dropped 0 bases, with 5 bases sitting between them. This CDR3 spans 12 amino acids. From germline, CDR1 is LGHDT and CDR2 YNNKEL (reference sequence). For the CDR3, the DNA is TGTGCCAGCCAACACTCTGGAAACACCATATATTTT. Protein: CASQHSGNTIYF.